The 6 T cell receptor beta chains below come from one sample, sequenced in a study of vaccination effects on CD4 cells after COVID-19. What these receptors recognize is not known. Sequencing was preceded by expansion of antigen-specific CD4+ T cells with viral peptide pools in the ViraFEST assay. With more than 9 days of culture completed, CD4+ T cells were isolated. Their SARS-CoV-2 infection, verified by PCR, occurred between March and December 2020. Produced via immunoSEQ multiplex PCR; TCRdb's table is partial and in-frame only. Counted here are 55,000 or so clones, approximately 73% occurring once; the ten biggest clones make up 5.5%. The starting material was CD4+ T cells from PBMCs cultured with HIV peptides, obtained before COVID-19 vaccination. The subset: HIV-1 Nef peptide pool negative control/reference culture. The receptors originated from a human donor who had a prior SARS-CoV-2 infection.

V is TRBV27 and J is TRBJ2-3, with 9 bases matching TRBD2. Germline V gives CDR1 MNHEY, CDR2 SMNVEV (reference sequence). V shed 8 bases, J shed 4 bases, and the junction held 7 bases outside the gene matches. This CDR3 comprises 14 residues. This CDR3 is CASRTSGLADTQYF. In DNA, the CDR3 is TGTGCCAGCCGAACTAGCGGGCTAGCAGATACGCAGTATTTT.

The rearrangement links TRBV9 to TRBJ1-3; no firm D call. V lost 0 bases and J lost 8, with 3 bases in between. The length of the CDR3 is 11 residues. The germline gives CDR1 SGDLS, CDR2 YYNGEE. The CDR3 DNA follows: TGTGCCAGCAGCGTAGCGGACACCATATATTTT. This translates into CASSVADTIYF.

The DNA of the CDR3 is TGCGCCAGCCGCTTTTTCCACACCGCGAACACCGGGGAGCTGTTTTTT. This translates into CASRFFHTANTGELFF. The chain couples TRBV4-3 to TRBJ2-2; D remains ambiguous. CDR3 size: 16 residues. From germline, CDR1 is LGHNA and CDR2 YSLEER. The V end lost 8 bases, the J end lost 0 bases, and 16 bases lay between the germline ends.

The rearrangement uses TRBV6-1 and TRBJ1-2, with D maybe TRBD1 (5 bases). Looked up from germline, CDR1 is MNHNS and CDR2 is SASEGT. The CDR3 is 14 amino acids. V was trimmed by 1 base and J by 4 bases, leaving 10 bases between them. CDR3 nucleotides: TGTGCCAGCAGTGAAGGCAGGGTTGCCTATGGCTACACCTTC. It codes for CASSEGRVAYGYTF.

This chain uses TRBV28 with TRBJ2-7, with D possibly TRBD2 on 5 matching bases. V lost 8 bases and J lost 2, with 10 bases in between. Per germline, CDR1 MDHEN and CDR2 SYDVKM. The CDR3 consists of 12 residues. CDR3: CASAGSAYEQYF. The DNA of the CDR3 is TGTGCCAGCGCGGGCTCTGCCTACGAGCAGTACTTC.

The chain recombines TRBV5-6 with TRBJ2-3; D is unclear. CDR1 and CDR2 from the germline V gene are SGHDT and YYEEEE. V lost 5 bases and J 0 bases, leaving 7 bases between the germline ends. The CDR3 is made up of 13 amino acids. CDR3 protein: CASRLMSTDTQYF. CDR3 sequence (DNA): TGTGCCAGCAGGCTCATGAGCACAGATACGCAGTATTTT.